The clone carrying this TCR beta chain came up once. Its antigen is not known. CDR3 length: 14 amino acids. V gave up 6 bases and J gave up 7 bases; unmatched junction bases: 8. The germline V gene has CDR1 SNHLY and CDR2 FYNNEI. This sample was included in a study of OX40 agonist ivuxolimab in advanced cancers. Study background: Patients assigned to dose escalation were diagnosed with hepatocellular carcinoma, melanoma, renal cell or head and neck cancer. General study points: Clonal expansion by week 6 occurred in CD4+ and CD8+ blood T cells (at 0.1 to 3.0 mg/kg). Still undetermined is the antigen specificity of the expanded peripheral T cells.

The assay was immunoSEQ multiplex PCR, and TCRdb's table has in-frame clones only and misses some. This table has tens of thousands of clones, roughly 84% appearing once. The chain couples TRBV2 to TRBJ2-1; TRBD1 aligns across 8 bases. The sequenced sample was CD4+ or CD8+ T cells sorted from blood, obtained in a trial of the OX40 agonist ivuxolimab. The source of this sequence is an adult with an advanced solid tumor such as melanoma, head and neck, liver or kidney cancer. The CDR3 nucleotides are TGTGCCAGCAGCGCAGGGGGCGCATGGAATGAGCAGTTCTTC. Translating it yields CASSAGGAWNEQFF. Drawing the rest from reference TRBV2 and TRBJ2-1, the complete variable domain is EPEVTQTPSHQVTQMGQEVILRCVPISNHLYFYWYRQILGQKVEFLVSFYNNEISEKSEIFDDQFSVERPDGSNFTLKIRSTKLEDSAMYFCASSAGGAWNEQFFGPGTRLTVL.